This entry features one T cell receptor (beta chain) sequence. Libraries were prepared by immunoSEQ multiplex PCR; TCRdb keeps only in-frame clonotypes and omits some of them. The sample shows around 250,000 clones, 80% to 90% of them seen only once. From germline, CDR1 is MNHNS and CDR2 SASEGT. The CDR3 totals 13 residues. The V end lost 2 bases, the J end lost 7 bases, and 6 bases lay between the germline ends. These data belong to a study of blood T cell repertoires in COVID-19. Cohort allocation depended upon clinical history that participants reported. Sequencing was performed on PBMCs or T cells enriched from blood (not recorded which). The chain employs TRBV6-1 and TRBJ1-6; D call uncertain. The TCR originated in a woman between 45 and 60 years old who had recovered from COVID-19. This CDR3 reads CASSELRNSPLHF. The CDR3 DNA follows: TGTGCCAGCAGTGAACTTAGAAATTCACCCCTCCACTTT.